One and the same sample provided the 15 T cell receptor beta chains below, sequenced in a study of cytomegalovirus exposure and HLA in healthy donors (dated by TCRdb to about 2017). The receptor library was made with the immunoSEQ multiplex PCR assay. What TCRdb holds here is the immuneACCESS table cut down to in-frame rearrangements. Part of the clones is not present; checked against another copy, under half of the missing clones reflect an unresolved V gene, and the others are unexplained. This sample lists about 190,000 clones; over 65% were detected once. Of the sample, roughly 6.5% falls within the top ten clones. The sample consisted of PBMCs. The receptors originated from a young man in good health and CMV-seropositive.

The chain uses TRBV6-1 and TRBJ1-2; possible D gene TRBD1, 6 bases. This CDR3 comprises 14 residues. CDR1 is MNHNS, CDR2 SASEGT, per germline. The V gene lost 4 bases and the J gene lost 7 bases, with 16 bases spanning the gap. The CDR3 DNA is TGTGCCAGCAGTGGGACAGAGACTCGGCCTGGCTACACCTTC. Translating it yields CASSGTETRPGYTF.

This clone was seen a single time. The V gene is TRBV5-4, the J gene TRBJ2-2, with 13 positions matching TRBD2. Looked up from germline, CDR1 is SGHNT and CDR2 is YYREEE (reference sequence). V shed 4 bases and J 6 bases; nucleotides not matched to a gene: 6. The CDR3 sequence is 16 residues long. CDR3 loop: CASSPTSGRRSGELFF. CDR3 coding DNA: TGTGCCAGCAGCCCGACTAGCGGGAGGAGGTCCGGGGAGCTGTTTTTT.

This chain joins TRBV6-5 and TRBJ2-2; possibly TRBD1 for D (6 bases). Trimming left V 3 bases short and J 5 bases short, with 13 bases between. The germline CDR1 and CDR2 sequences are MNHEY and SVGAGI. This CDR3 region has 15 residues. The CDR3 bases are TGTGCCAGCAGTTATTTCAGGGGCCTTACCGGGGAGCTGTTTTTT. Its translation is CASSYFRGLTGELFF.

With regard to this clone: This sample includes further DNA sequences coding for the same CDR3. The gene calls are TRBV6-5 and TRBJ2-7; TRBD2 matches at 13 bases. Germline V lookup: CDR1 MNHEY, CDR2 SVGAGI. With V trimmed by 5 bases and J by 4 bases, 2 bases remained unmatched. This CDR3 is built from 14 residues. Here the CDR3 DNA reads TGTGCCAGCAGTAGGACTAGCGGGAGTTACGAGCAGTACTTC. It is translated as CASSRTSGSYEQYF.

This chain connects TRBV28 to TRBJ2-7; TRBD2 is a possible D gene (7 bases). The CDR3 extends over 16 amino acids. V lost 7 bases to trimming and J lost 2 bases, with 21 bases between them. Looked up from germline, CDR1 is MDHEN and CDR2 is SYDVKM. CDR3 region: CASTPGGGLVAYEQYF. CDR3 sequence (DNA): TGTGCCAGCACCCCTGGGGGGGGGCTGGTAGCCTACGAGCAGTACTTC.

This clone has only a few counts. The chain is built from TRBV25-1 and TRBJ1-1; the D is unclear. Germline-derived CDR1 and CDR2 are MGHDK and SYGVNS. The CDR3 contains 12 residues. The V and J ends lost 5 bases and 8 bases respectively, with 12 bases between them. The CDR3 spells CASSFQDSEAFF. The CDR3 nucleotides read TGTGCCAGCAGTTTTCAGGACTCAGAAGCTTTCTTT.

This chain links TRBV4-3 with TRBJ2-7, with D tentatively TRBD2 (6 bases). CDR3 length equals 14 residues. The V end lost 0 bases, the J end lost 3 bases, and 9 bases lay between the germline ends. Germline-derived CDR1 and CDR2 are LGHNA and YSLEER. This chain's CDR3 is CASSQERLVYEQYF. CDR3 coding DNA: TGCGCCAGCAGCCAAGAGAGACTAGTCTACGAGCAGTACTTC.

V usage is TRBV19 and J usage is TRBJ2-7; 7 bases match TRBD2. CDR1 and CDR2 from the germline V gene are LNHDA and SQIVND (reference sequence). This CDR3 comprises 13 residues. J gave up 6 bases and V 3 bases, and 5 bases lay outside the gene matches. The CDR3 sequence: CASSMGGVGEQYF. Written as DNA, the CDR3 is TGTGCCAGTAGTATGGGGGGGGTAGGCGAGCAGTACTTC.

The chain combines TRBV5-1 with TRBJ2-5, with a tentative D call TRBD1 (6 bases). The V end lost 4 bases, the J end lost 0 bases, and 19 bases lay between the germline ends. Germline V gene data show CDR1 as SGHRS and CDR2 as YFSETQ. The CDR3 covers 17 residues. The CDR3 DNA sequence: TGCGCCAGCAGCGCCGGGACACCCTCTAGGTACCAAGAGACCCAGTACTTC. Its translation: CASSAGTPSRYQETQYF.

V and J are TRBV4-2 and TRBJ1-1; unclear D gene. Germline V gene data show CDR1 as LGHNA and CDR2 as YNFKEQ. The CDR3 contains 17 residues. V was trimmed by 0 bases and J by 1 base, leaving 15 bases between them. CDR3 sequence (DNA): TGTGCCAGCAGCCAAGATCTGGGCAGGATGGGGAACACTGAAGCTTTCTTT. Translating it yields CASSQDLGRMGNTEAFF.

This clone was counted once. This rearrangement joins TRBV11-3 to TRBJ2-7, with 9 bases lining up with TRBD2. J was trimmed by 2 bases and V by 0 bases; bases with no gene match: 2. The CDR3 is 15 residues long. Germline CDR1 SGHNT, CDR2 YENEEA. CDR3 in DNA: TGTGCCAGCAGCTTAGATGTAGCGGGAGCCTACGAGCAGTACTTC. Its protein product is CASSLDVAGAYEQYF. The full variable domain, with the rest looked up from reference TRBV11-3 and TRBJ2-7, is EAGVVQSPRYKIIEKKQPVAFWCNPISGHNTLYWYLQNLGQGPELLIRYENEEAVDDSQLPKDRFSAERLKGVDSTLKIQPAELGDSAVYLCASSLDVAGAYEQYFGPGTRLTVT.

The chain is built from TRBV7-3 and TRBJ2-3; no clear D gene. This CDR3 region has 14 residues. Looked up from germline, CDR1 is SGHTA and CDR2 is FQGTGA. V shed 0 bases and J shed 3 bases, with 7 bases lying between them. DNA for the CDR3: TGTGCCAGCAGCTTAACTGTGACAACAGATACGCAGTATTTT. This gives the protein CASSLTVTTDTQYF.

This clone was counted a few times. This sequence joins TRBV7-9 and TRBJ2-1, with 11 positions matching TRBD2. The CDR3 is made up of 14 amino acids. V shed 5 bases, J shed 7 bases, and the junction held 4 bases outside the gene matches. Per the germline V gene, CDR1 is SEHNR and CDR2 is FQNEAQ (reference sequence). CDR3 in DNA: TGTGCCAGCAGCCGTACTAGCGGGGGAAATGAGCAGTTCTTC. The encoded protein is CASSRTSGGNEQFF.

This clone was found a few times. The chain is built from TRBV11-2 and TRBJ2-7; TRBD2 matches at 11 bases. The CDR3 consists of 15 residues. Unmatched junction bases numbered 6, after V lost 4 bases and J lost 4 bases. The germline CDR1 and CDR2 sequences are SGHAT and FQNNGV. CDR3 sequence reads: CASSSPGLAAYEQYF. In DNA, the CDR3 is TGTGCCAGCAGCTCACCGGGACTAGCGGCGTACGAGCAGTACTTC.

This clone has ten or more counts. The V and J genes are TRBV27 and TRBJ1-1, with D possibly matching TRBD1 (5 bases). The CDR3 is 15 residues long. The germline V and J ends were trimmed by 6 bases and 3 bases, with 17 bases remaining between them. The germline V gene encodes CDR1 MNHEY and CDR2 SMNVEV (reference sequence). CDR3 region: CASSLGGGWDTEAFF. The CDR3, as DNA: TGTGCCAGCAGCCTTGGGGGAGGGTGGGACACTGAAGCTTTCTTT.